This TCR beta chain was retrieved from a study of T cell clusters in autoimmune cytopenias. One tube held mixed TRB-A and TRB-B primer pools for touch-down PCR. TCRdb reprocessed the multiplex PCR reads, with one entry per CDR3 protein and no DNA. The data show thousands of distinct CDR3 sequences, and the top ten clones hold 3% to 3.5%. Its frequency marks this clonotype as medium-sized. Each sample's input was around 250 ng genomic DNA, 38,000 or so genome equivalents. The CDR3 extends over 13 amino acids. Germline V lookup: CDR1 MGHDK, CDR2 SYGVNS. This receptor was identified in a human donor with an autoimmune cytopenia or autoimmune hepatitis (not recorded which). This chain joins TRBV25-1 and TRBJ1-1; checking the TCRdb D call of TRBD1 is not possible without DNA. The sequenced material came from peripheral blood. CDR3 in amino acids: CASSERGYTEAFF.